These 14 T cell receptor beta chains were sequenced from one sample in a study of blood T cell repertoires in COVID-19. The assay was immunoSEQ multiplex PCR, and TCRdb's table has in-frame clones only and misses some. Here the sample spans 350,000 to 400,000 clones, 75% to 90% being singletons. The sequencing sample was made of PBMCs or T cells enriched from blood (not recorded which). Every receptor here comes from a man aged 18 to 30 who had recovered from COVID-19.

This clone appeared once. The V gene is TRBV14, the J gene TRBJ1-6, with D possibly TRBD1 on 6 matching bases. V lost 4 bases, J lost 9 bases, and 16 bases lay in between. The germline CDR1 and CDR2 sequences are SGHDN and FVKESK. The CDR3 is made up of 15 amino acids. The CDR3 protein is CASSRTGLARSPLHF. The CDR3 DNA follows: TGTGCCAGCAGCCGAACAGGGTTGGCGCGTTCACCCCTCCACTTT.

The rearrangement links TRBV7-2 to TRBJ2-3, with TRBD2 as a possible D gene (5 bases). The ends were cut back, 2 bases at V and 4 bases at J, with 13 bases in the middle. CDR1 SGHTA and CDR2 FQGNSA come from the germline V gene. CDR3 length: 15 residues. CDR3 bases: TGTGCCAGCAGCTTATCTAGCCCCATGGCAGATACGCAGTATTTT. Protein: CASSLSSPMADTQYF. The full variable domain, with the rest looked up from reference TRBV7-2 and TRBJ2-3, is GAGVSQSPSNKVTEKGKDVELRCDPISGHTALYWYRQSLGQGLEFLIYFQGNSAPDKSGLPSDRFSAERTGGSVSTLTIQRTQQEDSAVYLCASSLSSPMADTQYFGPGTRLTVL.

There are a few counts of this clone. The rearrangement uses TRBV5-1 and TRBJ1-1; 9 bases match TRBD1. The trim removed 6 bases at V and 0 bases at J, leaving 6 bases unmatched. Germline V lookup: CDR1 SGHRS, CDR2 YFSETQ. The CDR3 sequence is 15 residues long. The chain's CDR3 is CASKPGTGMNTEAFF. The CDR3 DNA is TGCGCCAGCAAACCCGGGACAGGGATGAACACTGAAGCTTTCTTT.

The chain is built from TRBV7-2 and TRBJ2-3; 8 bases fit TRBD2. Looked up from germline, CDR1 is SGHTA and CDR2 is FQGNSA. Germline trimming cut 2 bases from V and 4 bases from J; bases unmatched to any gene: 2. This CDR3 is built from 14 residues. CDR3 loop: CASSLTGGPDTQYF. The CDR3 DNA reads as TGTGCCAGCAGCTTAACGGGGGGGCCAGATACGCAGTATTTT.

CDR3 protein: CATSDLGPGAVSEQFF. For the CDR3, the DNA is TGTGCCACCAGTGATTTGGGGCCAGGGGCAGTAAGTGAGCAGTTCTTC. V gene TRBV24-1 combines with J gene TRBJ2-1; possibly TRBD1 for D (6 bases). Trimming took 0 bases from V and 9 from J, leaving 17 bases between them. This CDR3 comprises 16 residues. Looked up from germline, CDR1 is KGHDR and CDR2 is SFDVKD.

This clone was seen only a few times. The gene calls are TRBV5-1 and TRBJ2-1, with a tentative D call TRBD1 (6 bases). Germline-derived CDR1 and CDR2 are SGHRS and YFSETQ. V was trimmed by 0 bases and J by 4 bases, leaving 14 bases between them. The CDR3 has 16 residues. The CDR3 spells CASSLGQVGPYNEQFF. The CDR3 DNA follows: TGCGCCAGCAGCTTGGGACAGGTGGGGCCATACAATGAGCAGTTCTTC.

A word on this clone: A junction boundary mismatches the germline segment, possibly from a read error. This chain uses TRBV9 with TRBJ2-1, with TRBD1 matching over 7 bases. Germline CDR1 reads SGDLS; CDR2 reads YYNGEE. CDR3 length equals 15 residues. CDR3 coding DNA: TGTGCCAGCAGTGTAGGGACAGCCTCCTACAATGAGCAGTTCTTC. Translated, it gives CASSVGTASYNEQFF.

The chain has TRBV18 and TRBJ1-5; D call uncertain. Germline-derived CDR1 and CDR2 are KGHSH and LQKENI. V gave up 2 bases and J gave up 5 bases, with 10 bases separating them. The CDR3 consists of 14 residues. CDR3 in DNA: TGTGCCAGCTCACCAGGGAGATTAGATCAGCCCCAGCATTTT. It specifies CASSPGRLDQPQHF. The entire variable domain, with the rest obtained from reference TRBV18 and TRBJ1-5, is as follows: NAGVMQNPRHLVRRRGQEARLRCSPMKGHSHVYWYRQLPEEGLKFMVYLQKENIIDESGMPKERFSAEFPKEGPSILRIQQVVRGDSAAYFCASSPGRLDQPQHFGDGTRLSIL.

The chain has TRBV19 and TRBJ1-1; no definite D call. Per the germline V gene, CDR1 is LNHDA and CDR2 is SQIVND (reference sequence). The V and J ends lost 3 bases and 8 bases respectively, with 13 bases between them. The CDR3 has 13 amino acids. The DNA of the CDR3 is TGTGCCAGTAGTATGAGCGGGTCACAAGAAGCTTTCTTT. Translation gives CASSMSGSQEAFF.

The chain is built from TRBV5-6 and TRBJ1-6; TRBD1 agrees at 9 bases. Trimming cost V 4 bases and J 4 bases; bases outside gene matches: 6. The germline gives CDR1 SGHDT, CDR2 YYEEEE. The CDR3 spans 16 residues. The CDR3 region is CASSKDRGPYNSPLHF. DNA for the CDR3: TGTGCCAGCAGCAAGGACAGGGGTCCTTATAATTCACCCCTCCACTTT.

J is TRBJ1-6 and V is TRBV12-3 or TRBV12-4; no clear D gene. The CDR3 spans 11 residues. Trimming took 3 bases from V and 11 from J, leaving 5 bases between them. The CDR3 loop reads CASSLGTPLHF. The CDR3 DNA sequence: TGTGCCAGCAGTTTGGGCACACCCCTCCACTTT.

V and J are TRBV14 and TRBJ2-3; a possible D gene is TRBD1 (6 bases). Per germline, CDR1 SGHDN and CDR2 FVKESK. V lost 1 base and J lost 1, with 6 bases in between. The CDR3 is 14 residues long. CDR3 sequence (DNA): TGTGCCAGCAGCCAAGGACAGGGCACAGATACGCAGTATTTT. This codes for CASSQGQGTDTQYF. The entire variable domain, with the rest obtained from reference TRBV14 and TRBJ2-3, is as follows: EAGVTQFPSHSVIEKGQTVTLRCDPISGHDNLYWYRRVMGKEIKFLLHFVKESKQDESGMPNNRFLAERTGGTYSTLKVQPAELEDSGVYFCASSQGQGTDTQYFGPGTRLTVL.

The V and J genes are TRBV4-2 and TRBJ2-6; D is ambiguous. CDR1 and CDR2 (germline): LGHNA, YNFKEQ. The CDR3 length is 15 residues. The V end lost 4 bases, the J end lost 0 bases, and 7 bases lay between the germline ends. Here the CDR3 DNA reads TGTGCCAGCAGCCTTGAGCCCTCTGGGGCCAACGTCCTGACTTTC. This gives the protein CASSLEPSGANVLTF.

The V and J genes are TRBV7-9 and TRBJ2-2, with 11 bases matching TRBD1. V gave up 5 bases and J gave up 4 bases; unmatched junction bases: 6. This CDR3 region has 16 residues. Germline V gene sequence: CDR1 SEHNR, CDR2 FQNEAQ (reference sequence). The CDR3 nucleotides are TGTGCCAGCAGCACTGGACAGGGGGCAAGCACCGGGGAGCTGTTTTTT. It encodes CASSTGQGASTGELFF.